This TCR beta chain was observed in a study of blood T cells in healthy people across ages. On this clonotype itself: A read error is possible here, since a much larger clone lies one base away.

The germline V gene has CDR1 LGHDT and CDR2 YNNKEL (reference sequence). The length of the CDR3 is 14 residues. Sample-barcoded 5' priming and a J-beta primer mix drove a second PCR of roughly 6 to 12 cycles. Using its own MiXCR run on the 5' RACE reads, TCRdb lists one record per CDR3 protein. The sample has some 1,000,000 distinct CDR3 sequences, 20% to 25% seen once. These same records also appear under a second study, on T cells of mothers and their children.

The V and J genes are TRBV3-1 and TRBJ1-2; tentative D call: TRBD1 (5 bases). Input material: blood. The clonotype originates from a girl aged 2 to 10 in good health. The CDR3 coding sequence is TGTGCCGGCAGCCAAGCTGGGGCCGGGGATGGCTACACCTTC. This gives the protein CAGSQAGAGDGYTF.